Listed here are 9 T cell receptor beta chains from one sample, sequenced in a study of blood T cell repertoires in COVID-19. The method was immunoSEQ multiplex PCR; TCRdb's version includes in-frame clones alone and lacks a portion of them. The sample contains about 300,000 clones, 70% to 90% of which appear only once. Material for sequencing was peripheral blood. Source of these receptors: a man between 70 and 80 years old with acute or convalescent COVID-19.

J is TRBJ2-1 and V is TRBV3-1 (or the pseudogene TRBV3-2), with 10 nucleotides matching TRBD2. The trim removed 4 bases at V and 3 bases at J, leaving 3 bases unmatched. The germline gives CDR1 LGHDT, CDR2 YNNKEL (reference sequence). The CDR3 totals 15 residues. The CDR3 DNA reads TGTGCCAGCAGCCTAACTAGCGGGGTCTACAATGAGCAGTTCTTC. Its translation is CASSLTSGVYNEQFF.

The V gene is TRBV27, the J gene TRBJ1-2; no clear D. V was clipped by 5 bases and J by 8 bases, with 21 bases between them. Germline V gene sequence: CDR1 MNHEY, CDR2 SMNVEV (reference sequence). This CDR3 comprises 15 residues. This chain's CDR3 is CASSQLGGWSSGYTF. The CDR3 bases are TGTGCCAGCAGTCAATTGGGTGGGTGGAGTTCGGGCTACACCTTC.

The chain employs TRBV5-1 and TRBJ1-1, with 8 bases identical to TRBD1. Trimming at V came to 3 bases and at J to 3 bases, leaving 7 bases not matched to a gene. The CDR3 sequence is 15 residues long. Germline loops: CDR1 SGHRS, CDR2 YFSETQ. In DNA form, the CDR3 reads TGCGCCAGCAGCTGGGAAACAGGGGGGGACACTGAAGCTTTCTTT. It yields the protein CASSWETGGDTEAFF.

The chain links TRBV6-5 to TRBJ2-3, with D possibly being TRBD1 (5 bases). CDR3 length: 13 amino acids. From germline, CDR1 is MNHEY and CDR2 SVGAGI. Deletions cut 5 bases from V and 2 bases from J, with 8 bases between. CDR3 DNA: TGTGCCAGCAGTCGGACAATCACAGATACGCAGTATTTT. Encoded protein: CASSRTITDTQYF.

V is TRBV5-1 and J is TRBJ1-2; TRBD1 aligns across 9 bases. The CDR3 runs to 14 residues. Per germline, CDR1 SGHRS and CDR2 YFSETQ. V shed 4 bases and J 4 bases; nucleotides not matched to a gene: 5. For the CDR3, the DNA is TGCGCCAGCAGCATCACAGGGGGCGCCTATGGCTACACCTTC. As protein: CASSITGGAYGYTF.

J is TRBJ1-2 and V is TRBV5-4; 7 positions match TRBD1. CDR1 is SGHNT and CDR2 is YYREEE in the germline V gene (reference sequence). CDR3 length equals 13 residues. Unmatched junction bases numbered 5, after V lost 5 bases and J lost 4 bases. CDR3 amino acids: CASSLNRGYGYTF. DNA for the CDR3: TGTGCCAGCAGTCTTAACAGGGGCTATGGCTACACCTTC.

This clone occurred once. The chain combines TRBV5-1 with TRBJ1-1; TRBD1 agrees at 9 bases. Germline V lookup: CDR1 SGHRS, CDR2 YFSETQ. Losses at the gene ends were 0 bases for V and 4 bases for J; bases not matched to a gene: 1. CDR3 length equals 14 residues. The CDR3 DNA reads TGCGCCAGCAGCTTGGAGACAGGGGGCACTGAAGCTTTCTTT. Amino acid sequence: CASSLETGGTEAFF.

The chain couples TRBV4-3 to TRBJ2-7; 7 bases fit TRBD2. This CDR3 contains 16 residues. V lost 0 bases, J lost 5 bases, and 10 bases stayed unmatched. Per the germline V gene, CDR1 is LGHNA and CDR2 is YSLEER. CDR3 in DNA: TGCGCCAGCAGCCAAGATTGGGGACGGGAGGTCCACGAGCAGTACTTC. It yields the protein CASSQDWGREVHEQYF.

The chain employs TRBV9 and TRBJ2-5; D possibly corresponds to TRBD1 (6 bases). The CDR3 is made up of 14 amino acids. The ends were cut back, 5 bases at V and 4 bases at J, with 15 bases in the middle. Germline lookup yields CDR1 SGDLS and CDR2 YYNGEE. The CDR3 loop is CASSREGVVETQYF. The CDR3 DNA sequence: TGTGCCAGCAGTCGAGAGGGGGTGGTAGAGACCCAGTACTTC.